A single sample is the source of the 31 T cell receptor beta chains below, sequenced in a study of blood T cell repertoires in COVID-19. The method was immunoSEQ multiplex PCR; TCRdb's version includes in-frame clones alone and lacks a portion of them. The sample gives about 80,000 clones, more than 75% of which show up once; 27% is in the top ten. Sequences were obtained from peripheral blood. The receptors shown here come from a human donor in a cohort sampled during active COVID-19.

V and J are TRBV9 and TRBJ2-1; maybe TRBD2 (6 bases). V lost 2 bases, J lost 2 bases, and 20 bases lay in between. This CDR3 region has 18 residues. Germline values: CDR1 SGDLS, CDR2 YYNGEE. As DNA, the CDR3 is TGTGCCAGCAGCGTCGGTGGTTCTAGCCGGGAGCCCTACAATGAGCAGTTCTTC. This encodes CASSVGGSSREPYNEQFF.

A few counts support this clone. Other DNA sequences in this sample translate to the same CDR3. The chain uses TRBV14 and TRBJ1-2; 7 bases map to TRBD1. V was pared by 4 bases and J by 3 bases, with 2 bases of the junction left unmatched. Germline V gives CDR1 SGHDN, CDR2 FVKESK. The CDR3 extends over 13 amino acids. DNA for the CDR3: TGTGCCAGCAGCCCAGGGGGGCACTATGGCTACACCTTC. It codes for CASSPGGHYGYTF.

This clone was observed a single time. This chain connects TRBV2 to TRBJ2-3; 10 bases are shared with TRBD1. This CDR3 spans 19 amino acids. Germline-derived CDR1 and CDR2 are SNHLY and FYNNEI. J gave up 2 bases and V 6 bases, and 17 bases lay outside the gene matches. The CDR3, as DNA: TGTGCCAGCAGAGGGGGGGGACAGGGGCTTTGGACCTTCACAGATACGCAGTATTTT. It codes for CASRGGGQGLWTFTDTQYF. The whole variable domain, filled in from reference TRBV2 and TRBJ2-3, reads EPEVTQTPSHQVTQMGQEVILRCVPISNHLYFYWYRQILGQKVEFLVSFYNNEISEKSEIFDDQFSVERPDGSNFTLKIRSTKLEDSAMYFCASRGGGQGLWTFTDTQYFGPGTRLTVL.

The chain is built from TRBV10-1 and TRBJ1-3; D is possibly TRBD1 (5 bases). Germline CDR1 is WNHNN and CDR2 is SYGVQD (reference sequence). The CDR3 covers 14 residues. The V and J ends lost 7 bases and 0 bases respectively, with 10 bases between them. This CDR3 reads CASTPDNSGNTIYF. The CDR3, as DNA: TGCGCCAGCACCCCGGACAACTCTGGAAACACCATATATTTT.

The chain couples TRBV30 to TRBJ1-6, with 7 bases identical to TRBD1. The CDR3 sequence is 15 residues long. The junction had 10 bases not matched to a gene; V was cut back by 1 base and J by 10 bases. Germline CDR1 GTSNPN, CDR2 SVGIG (reference sequence). CDR3 nucleotide sequence: TGTGCCTGGAGTGGGGATAGACAGGGATACTCACCCCTCCACTTT. It translates to CAWSGDRQGYSPLHF.

The V and J genes are TRBV5-4 and TRBJ2-5; D is uncertain. Deletions cut 2 bases from V and 3 bases from J, with 2 bases between. Per germline, CDR1 SGHNT and CDR2 YYREEE (reference sequence). The CDR3 sequence is 11 residues long. The CDR3 DNA reads as TGTGCCAGCAGCTTCGAAGAGACCCAGTACTTC. Its protein product is CASSFEETQYF.

The chain is built from TRBV21-1 and TRBJ2-3; the table's TRBD2 call for D was not verified on the DNA. TRBV21-1 is a pseudogene segment. This CDR3 is built from 16 residues. This CDR3 reads CASSMGGGGATDTQYF. The CDR3 coding sequence is TGTGCCAGCAGCATGGGAGGCGGGGGGGCCACAGATACGCAGTATTTT.

The CDR3 coding sequence is TGTGCCAGCAGCTTAGTAGGGGGCACTGAAGCTTTCTTT. Translating it yields CASSLVGGTEAFF. The gene calls are TRBV11-3 and TRBJ1-1; a possible D gene is TRBD1 (6 bases). CDR1 is SGHNT and CDR2 is YENEEA in the germline V gene. The germline V and J ends were trimmed by 1 base and 4 bases, with 7 bases remaining between them. The CDR3 contains 13 residues.

This clone was seen a handful of times. The chain carries TRBV30 and TRBJ2-5, with TRBD2 matching 10 bases. J was trimmed by 1 base and V by 4 bases; bases with no gene match: 15. The CDR3 totals 18 residues. Germline V gene sequence: CDR1 GTSNPN, CDR2 SVGIG (reference sequence). CDR3 sequence: CAWKRSPNSGGFQETQYF. The DNA for the CDR3 is TGTGCCTGGAAGAGGTCTCCTAATAGCGGGGGGTTCCAAGAGACCCAGTACTTC.

The V and J genes are TRBV5-1 and TRBJ1-1; D possibly corresponds to TRBD1 (5 bases). V shed 0 bases and J shed 1 base, with 10 bases lying between them. The CDR3 is made up of 15 amino acids. CDR1 SGHRS and CDR2 YFSETQ come from the germline V gene. This CDR3 reads CASSLVPGSNTEAFF. CDR3 nucleotide sequence: TGCGCCAGCAGCTTGGTGCCAGGGTCGAACACTGAAGCTTTCTTT. Together with reference TRBV5-1 and TRBJ1-1, the CDR3 gives the full variable domain: KAGVTQTPRYLIKTRGQQVTLSCSPISGHRSVSWYQQTPGQGLQFLFEYFSETQRNKGNFPGRFSGRQFSNSRSEMNVSTLELGDSALYLCASSLVPGSNTEAFFGQGTRLTVV.

The V gene is TRBV7-9, the J gene TRBJ2-5, with D uncertain. CDR1 is SEHNR, CDR2 FQNEAQ, per germline (reference sequence). Trimming removed 1 base from V and 5 bases from J, with 5 bases in between. The CDR3 contains 12 residues. CDR3 sequence: CASSLVGETQYF. The CDR3 coding sequence is TGTGCCAGCAGCTTAGTGGGCGAGACCCAGTACTTC.

The V gene is TRBV7-8, the J gene TRBJ2-1; 9 bases are shared with TRBD2. The germline CDR1 and CDR2 sequences are SGHVS and FQNEAQ. V lost 5 bases to trimming and J lost 2 bases; unmatched junction nucleotides: 4. The CDR3 consists of 15 residues. As DNA, the CDR3 is TGTGCCAGCAGCCGGATAGCGGGGGCCTACAATGAGCAGTTCTTC. Protein: CASSRIAGAYNEQFF.

The chain uses TRBV20-1 and TRBJ2-1, with 7 bases matching TRBD1. Germline values: CDR1 DFQATT, CDR2 SNEGSKA (reference sequence). This CDR3 is 11 amino acids long. V shed 4 bases and J 15 bases; nucleotides not matched to a gene: 9. CDR3 DNA: TGCAGTGCTACCCCGGACAGGCGGCGGTTCTTC. The encoded protein is CSATPDRRRFF.

This clone was seen a few times. The chain combines TRBV25-1 with TRBJ2-3; TRBD1 aligns across 10 bases. Germline trimming cut 2 bases from V and 3 bases from J; bases unmatched to any gene: 5. Germline V gene sequence: CDR1 MGHDK, CDR2 SYGVNS. This CDR3 comprises 16 residues. The CDR3 here is CASSEIGTGATDTQYF. The DNA for the CDR3 is TGTGCCAGCAGTGAAATTGGGACAGGGGCTACAGATACGCAGTATTTT.

This sequence joins TRBV6-2 or TRBV6-3 and TRBJ1-3; TRBD1 aligns across 8 bases. The CDR3 runs to 14 residues. The J segment lost 9 bases and the V segment lost 4 bases, leaving 8 bases of the junction unmatched. CDR1 and CDR2 from the germline V gene are MNHEY and SVGEGT. The CDR3 DNA reads TGTGCCAGCAGTTCGGCCGGGACAGGCCTCACCATATATTTT. Translating gives CASSSAGTGLTIYF.

This clone was counted once. V is TRBV5-3 and J is TRBJ1-4; D may be TRBD1 (5 bases). TRBV5-3 is placed among ORFs of uncertain function. The CDR3 loop spans 14 amino acids. V lost 0 bases and J lost 6, with 9 bases in between. CDR3 residues: CARSLARVDEKLFF. CDR3 in DNA: TGTGCCAGAAGCTTGGCCAGGGTTGATGAAAAACTGTTTTTT.

V usage is TRBV5-6 and J usage is TRBJ2-7; 9 nucleotides match TRBD1. Germline V gene sequence: CDR1 SGHDT, CDR2 YYEEEE. Trimming at V came to 1 base and at J to 6 bases, leaving 8 bases not matched to a gene. This CDR3 is 15 amino acids long. The CDR3 DNA is TGTGCCAGCAGCTTGTGGGGACAGGGCCCCGCCGAGCAGTACTTC. As protein: CASSLWGQGPAEQYF.

The chain combines TRBV20-1 with TRBJ1-2; D unresolved. Germline V gene lookup returns CDR1 DFQATT and CDR2 SNEGSKA (reference sequence). Trimming took 6 bases from V and 5 from J, leaving 10 bases between them. The CDR3 covers 11 residues. This chain's CDR3 is CSARTIYGYTF. CDR3 in DNA: TGCAGTGCCAGGACTATTTATGGCTACACCTTC.

The chain employs TRBV5-1 and TRBJ2-5, with 8 positions matching TRBD1. V shed 1 base and J 5 bases; nucleotides not matched to a gene: 10. The CDR3 sequence is 16 residues long. Germline CDR1 is SGHRS and CDR2 is YFSETQ. The CDR3 sequence is CASSLNEAGGVETQYF. As DNA, the CDR3 is TGCGCCAGCAGCTTGAACGAGGCAGGGGGCGTGGAGACCCAGTACTTC.

This rearrangement joins TRBV5-5 to TRBJ2-7, with 11 bases aligning to TRBD1. The CDR3 length is 16 residues. The germline CDR1 and CDR2 sequences are SGHKS and YYEKEE (reference sequence). V was clipped by 2 bases and J by 2 bases; unmatched bases: 6. The CDR3 region has the DNA TGTGCCAGCAGCTTTTCTTGGGACAGGGGGACCTACGAGCAGTACTTC. This translates into CASSFSWDRGTYEQYF.

In its sample, this clone was seen a few times. V gene TRBV10-3 combines with J gene TRBJ1-6, with D maybe TRBD1 (5 bases). The CDR3 has 12 residues. V was shortened by 10 bases and J by 6 bases, with 10 bases between the two germline ends. Germline V gene lookup returns CDR1 ENHRY and CDR2 SYGVKD. For the CDR3, the DNA is TGTGCCAGCCGACAGTCTAATTCACCCCTCCACTTT. Protein sequence: CASRQSNSPLHF.

The chain carries TRBV7-8 and TRBJ2-7, with unresolved D. The germline gives CDR1 SGHVS, CDR2 FQNEAQ. The CDR3 length is 13 residues. V was clipped by 0 bases and J by 4 bases, with 7 bases between them. This CDR3 is CASSLARQYEQYF. Here the CDR3 DNA reads TGTGCCAGCAGCTTAGCGCGGCAGTACGAGCAGTACTTC.

CDR3 bases: TGCGCCAGCAGCCAAGAGAACAGGGCCTACGAGCAGTACTTC. It translates to CASSQENRAYEQYF. V and J are TRBV4-1 and TRBJ2-7, with a tentative D call TRBD1 (6 bases). V lost 0 bases and J lost 2, with 8 bases in between. CDR3 length equals 14 residues. The germline V gene encodes CDR1 MGHRA and CDR2 YSYEKL.

The chain carries TRBV24-1 and TRBJ2-7, with TRBD1 matching over 9 bases. V lost 3 bases, J lost 2 bases, and 7 bases stayed unmatched. Germline CDR1 is KGHDR and CDR2 is SFDVKD. CDR3 length: 16 amino acids. CDR3 nucleotides: TGTGCCACCAGTGATGGACAGGGGCAACACCCCTACGAGCAGTACTTC. It yields the protein CATSDGQGQHPYEQYF.

The chain links TRBV5-6 to TRBJ1-2, with TRBD1 matching over 8 bases. There are 14 residues in the CDR3. Germline CDR1 is SGHDT and CDR2 is YYEEEE. Trimming removed 0 bases from V and 6 bases from J; junction bases left unmatched: 4. Written as DNA, the CDR3 is TGTGCCAGCAGCTTGGCAGGGGGCGCTAATGGCTACACCTTC. Amino acids: CASSLAGGANGYTF.

The chain has TRBV7-3 and TRBJ1-1; D gene ambiguous. Germline CDR1 is SGHTA and CDR2 is FQGTGA. V shed 5 bases and J shed 1 base, with 8 bases lying between them. The CDR3 contains 13 residues. CDR3 residues: CASSPRQNTEAFF. Here the CDR3 DNA reads TGTGCCAGCAGCCCACGACAGAACACTGAAGCTTTCTTT.

In its sample, this clone was seen once. The rearrangement joins TRBV6-5 to TRBJ2-7; 8 bases are shared with TRBD2. Germline V gene lookup returns CDR1 MNHEY and CDR2 SVGAGI. This CDR3 comprises 15 residues. The V gene end was trimmed by 3 bases and the J gene end by 7 bases; junction bases not matched to a gene: 11. The CDR3 coding sequence is TGTGCCAGCAGTTATCTCTCGCGGGGGGTTAGGGAGCAGTACTTC. As protein: CASSYLSRGVREQYF.

The chain recombines TRBV6-1 with TRBJ2-3; 12 bases match TRBD2. The CDR3 loop spans 16 amino acids. Trimming cost V 1 base and J 6 bases; bases outside gene matches: 5. The germline V gene encodes CDR1 MNHNS and CDR2 SASEGT. CDR3 protein: CASSEVTSGGRDTQYF. CDR3 nucleotide sequence: TGTGCCAGCAGTGAAGTGACTAGCGGGGGACGGGATACGCAGTATTTT.

This clone was observed a single time. The chain is built from TRBV10-3 and TRBJ1-2, with a possible D match to TRBD1 (6 bases). The CDR3 contains 15 residues. In germline, CDR1 is ENHRY, CDR2 SYGVKD. Deletions cut 4 bases from V and 4 bases from J, with 16 bases between. CDR3 region: CAISGGPSEIYGYTF. DNA of the CDR3: TGTGCCATCAGTGGGGGGCCCTCGGAGATCTATGGCTACACCTTC.

This chain uses TRBV30 with TRBJ1-5; TRBD1 aligns across 10 bases. J gave up 5 bases and V 2 bases, and 3 bases lay outside the gene matches. The CDR3 totals 14 residues. CDR1 and CDR2 from the germline V gene are GTSNPN and SVGIG (reference sequence). CDR3 loop: CAWSQDRGYQPQHF. As DNA, the CDR3 is TGTGCCTGGAGTCAGGACAGGGGGTATCAGCCCCAGCATTTT.

This rearrangement joins TRBV2 to TRBJ2-1; D may be TRBD1 (5 bases). The germline gives CDR1 SNHLY, CDR2 FYNNEI. The CDR3 is 15 amino acids. The V gene lost 7 bases and the J gene lost 6 bases, with 19 bases spanning the gap. DNA for the CDR3: TGTGCCAGCAACTCAAAGGTAGCAGGGTTCAATGAGCAGTTCTTC. Its protein is CASNSKVAGFNEQFF.